Following are 25 T cell receptor beta chains from one sample sequenced in a study of blood T cell repertoires in COVID-19. The data were produced by immunoSEQ multiplex PCR, yet TCRdb's version contains in-frame clones alone and is incomplete. The sample carries 110,000 or so clones, about 80% recorded once. The sequencing sample was made of peripheral blood. The receptors stem from a woman aged 35 to 49 with acute or convalescent COVID-19.

The J gene is TRBJ1-2, the V gene TRBV19, with D tentatively TRBD1 (6 bases). V was trimmed by 8 bases and J by 1 base, leaving 11 bases between them. This CDR3 comprises 13 residues. The germline V gene has CDR1 LNHDA and CDR2 SQIVND (reference sequence). The DNA of the CDR3 is TGTGCCAGTTCCGGGGGGCTTAACTATGGCTACACCTTC. Amino acid sequence: CASSGGLNYGYTF.

Only one count was recorded for this clone. The V call is TRBV6-6, the J call TRBJ2-2; 7 nucleotides agree with TRBD1. After removal of 6 bases from V and 6 bases from J, the junction contained 4 bases not matched to a gene. Germline CDR1 and CDR2: MNHNY and SVGAGI (reference sequence). This CDR3 contains 13 residues. The CDR3 loop reads CASSPGTAGELFF. The CDR3 DNA reads TGTGCCAGCAGCCCCGGGACAGCCGGGGAGCTGTTTTTT.

This chain links TRBV5-4 with TRBJ1-2; 9 bases are shared with TRBD1. V shed 4 bases, J shed 4 bases, and the junction held 8 bases outside the gene matches. CDR3 size: 15 residues. The germline gives CDR1 SGHNT, CDR2 YYREEE (reference sequence). The DNA for the CDR3 is TGTGCCAGCAGCCAAAGGACAGGGGAGGCCTATGGCTACACCTTC. The encoded protein is CASSQRTGEAYGYTF.

This clone appeared a few times. This chain links TRBV5-4 with TRBJ1-2; the D is unclear. V was trimmed by 4 bases and J by 7 bases, leaving 17 bases between them. The CDR3 runs 14 residues. Germline CDR1 SGHNT, CDR2 YYREEE (reference sequence). CDR3 nucleotides: TGTGCCAGCAGCCCCGGGGTCTCTCTGGGTGGCTACACCTTC. Its translation is CASSPGVSLGGYTF.

The V and J genes are TRBV15 and TRBJ1-3, with D hard to call. Germline CDR1 LNHNV, CDR2 YYDKDF (reference sequence). Trimming took off 1 base at V and 4 bases at J, with 20 bases between the two ends. This CDR3 is 18 amino acids long. This CDR3 is CATSRALPHLRKGNTIYF. CDR3 sequence (DNA): TGTGCCACCAGCAGAGCCCTTCCACACCTGAGGAAGGGAAACACCATATATTTT.

The gene calls are TRBV29-1 and TRBJ1-1; no firm D call. The CDR3 has 15 amino acids. The V gene's germline CDR1 is SQVTM and CDR2 ANQGSEA. V was clipped by 4 bases and J by 0 bases, with 15 bases between them. CDR3 region: CSVVVPSTLNTEAFF. The CDR3 nucleotides read TGCAGCGTTGTAGTTCCGTCAACCCTGAACACTGAAGCTTTCTTT. The full variable domain, with the rest looked up from reference TRBV29-1 and TRBJ1-1, is SAVISQKPSRDICQRGTSLTIQCQVDSQVTMMFWYRQQPGQSLTLIATANQGSEATYESGFVIDKFPISRPNLTFSTLTVSNMSPEDSSIYLCSVVVPSTLNTEAFFGQGTRLTVV.

The chain joins TRBV7-3 to TRBJ2-2; maybe TRBD1 (6 bases). The CDR3 contains 15 residues. With 4 bases removed from V and 3 bases from J, the gap between germline ends came to 12 bases. Germline CDR1 and CDR2: SGHTA and FQGTGA. Here the CDR3 DNA reads TGTGCCAGCAGCTGGAAACAGGGATACACCGGGGAGCTGTTTTTT. Its protein is CASSWKQGYTGELFF.

This rearrangement joins TRBV30 to TRBJ1-6, with 8 bases matching TRBD1. The CDR3 length is 16 residues. Germline values: CDR1 GTSNPN, CDR2 SVGIG (reference sequence). The ends lost 3 bases at V and 8 bases at J; junction bases unmatched: 12. The CDR3 bases are TGTGCCTGGAGCCGTTTGGGACAGGACGAAGATTCACCCCTCCACTTT. It yields the protein CAWSRLGQDEDSPLHF.

This chain joins TRBV19 and TRBJ1-5, with 9 bases that match TRBD1. Trimming at V came to 1 base and at J to 3 bases, leaving 7 bases not matched to a gene. The CDR3 spans 17 residues. In germline, CDR1 is LNHDA, CDR2 SQIVND (reference sequence). The CDR3 DNA follows: TGTGCCAGTAGTATAGCCACGGGACAGGGATTCAATCAGCCCCAGCATTTT. Protein sequence: CASSIATGQGFNQPQHF.

The chain has TRBV30 and TRBJ1-6; possibly TRBD1 for D (6 bases). Germline CDR1 and CDR2: GTSNPN and SVGIG (reference sequence). The CDR3 loop spans 13 amino acids. V was clipped by 1 base and J by 5 bases, with 6 bases between them. The CDR3 DNA reads TGTGCCTGGAGTGGGACAGATAATTCACCCCTCCACTTT. Protein: CAWSGTDNSPLHF.

The chain has TRBV12-3 or TRBV12-4 and TRBJ1-1; maybe TRBD1 (6 bases). The CDR3 covers 13 residues. V dropped 1 base and J dropped 8 bases, with 11 bases sitting between them. For the CDR3, the DNA is TGTGCCAGCAGTTTAGGAGGCAGGGGAGAAGCTTTCTTT. It encodes CASSLGGRGEAFF.

The gene calls are TRBV12-3 or TRBV12-4 and TRBJ2-7; D is undetermined. CDR3 size: 13 residues. Trimming cost V 4 bases and J 2 bases, with 9 bases left between them. The CDR3 sequence is CASSSSGTYEQYF. In DNA form, the CDR3 reads TGTGCCAGCAGTTCCTCCGGTACCTACGAGCAGTACTTC.

A few counts support this clone. V gene TRBV5-1 combines with J gene TRBJ1-1; 8 positions agree with TRBD1. The CDR3 extends over 15 amino acids. Germline V CDR1 and CDR2: SGHRS, YFSETQ. Trimming took 7 bases from V and 3 from J; bases not matched to a gene: 11. CDR3 bases: TGCGCCAGCCATGACAGGGGTAAGGGGTACACTGAAGCTTTCTTT. It codes for CASHDRGKGYTEAFF.

The sample holds one count of this clone. The rearrangement links TRBV3-1 (or the pseudogene TRBV3-2) to TRBJ1-6; D is possibly TRBD1 (5 bases). The germline V gene has CDR1 LGHDT and CDR2 YNNKEL (reference sequence). Trimming removed 0 bases from V and 6 bases from J, with 6 bases in between. The CDR3 spans 14 residues. CDR3 region: CASSQETGNSPLHF. The DNA for the CDR3 is TGTGCCAGCAGCCAAGAAACAGGTAATTCACCCCTCCACTTT.

In DNA form, the CDR3 reads TGCAGTGCTAGTCAGGGTACCACTGAAGCTTTCTTT. Translation gives CSASQGTTEAFF. This sequence joins TRBV20-1 and TRBJ1-1, with D possibly TRBD1 on 5 matching bases. CDR1 is DFQATT and CDR2 is SNEGSKA in the germline V gene (reference sequence). V was clipped by 3 bases and J by 4 bases, with 9 bases between them. The CDR3 is made up of 12 amino acids.

The chain couples TRBV7-2 to TRBJ1-5, with TRBD1 as a possible D gene (5 bases). Trimming shortened V by 1 base and J by 3 bases, and 10 bases separated the two germline ends. CDR1 and CDR2 (germline): SGHTA, FQGNSA. CDR3 length: 15 residues. The CDR3 protein is CASSLGSGYNQPQHF. The CDR3, as DNA: TGTGCCAGCAGCTTAGGCTCAGGGTACAATCAGCCCCAGCATTTT.

The chain has TRBV2 and TRBJ2-3; 7 nucleotides line up with TRBD1. The length of the CDR3 is 14 residues. J was trimmed by 2 bases and V by 7 bases; bases with no gene match: 6. Looked up from germline, CDR1 is SNHLY and CDR2 is FYNNEI. CDR3: CASTRDSVTDTQYF. The CDR3 DNA reads TGTGCCAGCACCCGGGACAGTGTCACAGATACGCAGTATTTT.

V and J are TRBV2 and TRBJ2-7; the match to TRBD2 covers 8 bases. The CDR3 runs 13 residues. Per the germline V gene, CDR1 is SNHLY and CDR2 is FYNNEI. V lost 7 bases, J lost 2 bases, and 4 bases stayed unmatched. CDR3 region: CASNRGGTYEQYF. Here the CDR3 DNA reads TGTGCCAGCAACCGGGGGGGAACCTACGAGCAGTACTTC.

The genes are TRBV5-1 and TRBJ2-7, with D maybe TRBD2 (7 bases). The CDR3 covers 12 residues. V lost 6 bases and J 3 bases, leaving 10 bases between the germline ends. Germline V lookup: CDR1 SGHRS, CDR2 YFSETQ. The CDR3 sequence: CASTGEGYEQYF. CDR3 in DNA: TGCGCCAGCACAGGGGAGGGCTACGAGCAGTACTTC.

The CDR3 protein is CASSESSGTDLYGYTF. The CDR3 DNA follows: TGCGCCAGCAGTGAGTCCTCCGGGACAGACCTCTATGGCTACACCTTC. The chain is built from TRBV10-1 and TRBJ1-2, with TRBD1 identical over 7 bases. CDR3 length: 16 amino acids. CDR1 WNHNN and CDR2 SYGVQD come from the germline V gene (reference sequence). V dropped 0 bases and J dropped 4; count of bases not matched to a gene: 8.

This rearrangement joins TRBV7-8 to TRBJ1-1; 7 bases agree with TRBD1. CDR1 SGHVS and CDR2 FQNEAQ come from the germline V gene. This CDR3 spans 13 amino acids. Trimming removed 5 bases from V and 3 bases from J; junction bases left unmatched: 3. This CDR3 is CASSPDRDTEAFF. CDR3 coding DNA: TGTGCCAGCAGCCCTGACAGGGACACTGAAGCTTTCTTT.

The gene calls are TRBV5-4 and TRBJ2-3; 15 bases are shared with TRBD2. Trimming cost V 4 bases and J 0 bases; bases outside gene matches: 9. Germline V lookup: CDR1 SGHNT, CDR2 YYREEE (reference sequence). This CDR3 has 19 amino acids. The chain's CDR3 is CASSQPGTSGGTSTDTQYF. The CDR3 DNA follows: TGTGCCAGCAGCCAACCTGGGACTAGCGGGGGGACTAGCACAGATACGCAGTATTTT.

This clone occurred a few times. The rearrangement uses TRBV10-1 and TRBJ1-2, with a weak D call TRBD1 (5 bases). The CDR3 sequence is 13 residues long. Trimming took 4 bases from V and 2 from J, leaving 8 bases between them. CDR1 and CDR2 from the germline V gene are WNHNN and SYGVQD (reference sequence). CDR3 residues: CASSGPGNYGYTF. In DNA form, the CDR3 reads TGCGCCAGCAGTGGGCCAGGGAACTATGGCTACACCTTC.

The chain recombines TRBV6-6 with TRBJ2-7; 7 bases match TRBD1. Unmatched junction bases numbered 19, after V lost 5 bases and J lost 0 bases. The CDR3 is 19 residues long. Germline-derived CDR1 and CDR2 are MNHNY and SVGAGI (reference sequence). CDR3 nucleotide sequence: TGTGCCAGCAGTCCCCGAATCCGGGACAGCGCCTCTGGCTCCTACGAGCAGTACTTC. Its translation: CASSPRIRDSASGSYEQYF.

CDR3 sequence: CASRSTPLHSYEQYF. The CDR3 region has the DNA TGTGCCAGCAGATCGACACCCCTACACTCCTACGAGCAGTACTTC. The genes are TRBV27 and TRBJ2-7; D is unclear. Trimming pared 6 bases from V and 0 bases from J, leaving 15 bases between. Germline CDR1 MNHEY, CDR2 SMNVEV (reference sequence). This CDR3 has 15 amino acids.